This TCR beta chain was found in a study of T-cell memory formation after mild COVID-19. Study-wide results and caveats: Clones from the second wave (peaking day 37) had unconfirmed SARS-CoV-2 specificity. Among clones contracting day 15 to 85, CD4/CD8 was balanced, whereas later expanders leaned CD4+.

This clonotype has just a few counts. The antigen remains undetermined. The CDR3 loop spans 14 amino acids. The germline V gene has CDR1 SEHNR and CDR2 FQNEAQ (reference sequence). Trimming removed 5 bases from V and 2 bases from J; junction bases left unmatched: 4. A 5'RACE reaction primed in the constant segment made cDNA libraries of TCR alpha and TCR beta, and these carried sample barcodes and UMIs. In TCRdb, the 5' RACE reads were re-called with MiXCR into one record per CDR3 protein. The sample carries tens of thousands of distinct CDR3 sequences, about 15% recorded once. The sequence derives from a man in his late teens or twenties who had mild COVID-19 (a few samples of this study predate the infection). Cell type and time point are not known. The rearrangement links TRBV7-9 to TRBJ2-5, with 8 bases that match TRBD1. The material sequenced was PBMCs or a T cell subset sorted from them (not recorded which). CDR3 coding DNA: TGTGCCAGCAGCCAGGACAGGGAGCAAGAGACCCAGTACTTC. Its translation is CASSQDREQETQYF.